The 14 T cell receptor beta chains below come from one sample, sequenced in a study of CD8 T cells in Susac syndrome. Random hexamers served to reverse transcribe about 0.45 to 1 ug RNA. TCRdb reanalysed the immunoSEQ multiplex PCR reads using MiXCR and keeps one entry per CDR3 protein. The sample has 120,000 to 150,000 distinct CDR3 sequences, approximately 94% seen once. The sequenced material came from CD4+ T cells from PBMCs. These receptors all stem from a human donor in good health.

The chain recombines TRBV7-9 with TRBJ1-4; weak D call: TRBD1 (5 bases). V lost 1 base and J 5 bases, leaving 8 bases between the germline ends. There are 14 residues in the CDR3. Per the germline V gene, CDR1 is SEHNR and CDR2 is FQNEAQ (reference sequence). CDR3 bases: TGTGCCAGCAGCTTAGTACCAGGGAATGAAAAACTGTTTTTT. Encoded protein: CASSLVPGNEKLFF. Based on the CDR3 plus reference TRBV7-9 and TRBJ1-4, the full variable domain is DTGVSQNPRHKITKRGQNVTFRCDPISEHNRLYWYRQTLGQGPEFLTYFQNEAQLEKSRLLSDRFSAERPKGSFSTLEIQRTEQGDSAMYLCASSLVPGNEKLFFGSGTQLSVL.

The V gene is TRBV29-1, the J gene TRBJ1-5; D might be TRBD1 (5 bases). The CDR3 totals 14 residues. Germline CDR1 SQVTM, CDR2 ANQGSEA. V shed 7 bases and J shed 3 bases, with 16 bases lying between them. The CDR3 region has the DNA TGCAGCGCTAGGGAGGGGAACAACAATCAGCCCCAGCATTTT. It codes for CSAREGNNNQPQHF.

This clonotype came up once. This rearrangement joins TRBV24-1 to TRBJ2-5; D is possibly TRBD1 or TRBD2 (5 bases each). The CDR3 covers 15 residues. Germline lookup yields CDR1 KGHDR and CDR2 SFDVKD. The V end was cut by 5 bases, the J end by 5 bases, with 17 bases between. CDR3 DNA: TGTGCCACCAGTGCCAGGGACGGGCGAGGCGAGACCCAGTACTTC. Its protein product is CATSARDGRGETQYF.

This chain connects TRBV6-5 to TRBJ1-5; D may be TRBD1 (5 bases). Germline CDR1 and CDR2: MNHEY and SVGAGI. The CDR3 runs 16 residues. Between the trimmed V and J ends, which lost 4 bases and 6 bases, there was a span of 19 bases. In nucleotides, the CDR3 is TGTGCCAGCAGTTGGGATCGGGGGTGGGCACCTCAGCCCCAGCATTTT. It translates to CASSWDRGWAPQPQHF.

This chain joins TRBV29-1 and TRBJ2-7, with 11 positions matching TRBD2. Per germline, CDR1 SQVTM and CDR2 ANQGSEA. The V segment lost 6 bases and the J segment 6 bases; nucleotides outside the gene matches: 7. The CDR3 is 13 amino acids. The CDR3 coding sequence is TGCAGCGTAACCGGGACTAGCGGAGTCGAGCAGTACTTC. Encoded protein: CSVTGTSGVEQYF.

This chain connects TRBV18 to TRBJ2-4, with D tentatively TRBD1 or TRBD2 (5 bases each). Trimming took off 2 bases at V and 0 bases at J, with 8 bases between the two ends. Germline V gene sequence: CDR1 KGHSH, CDR2 LQKENI. The CDR3 is 15 residues long. This CDR3 is CASSPGDGAKNIQYF. CDR3 DNA sequence: TGTGCCAGCTCACCAGGGGACGGAGCCAAAAACATTCAGTACTTC.

The chain is built from TRBV7-6 and TRBJ1-1; 9 bases align to TRBD1. Germline CDR1 is SGHVS and CDR2 is FNYEAQ. V trimming: 3 bases; J trimming: 0 bases; junction bases outside the gene matches: 2. The length of the CDR3 is 15 residues. CDR3 residues: CASSFGTGMNTEAFF. In nucleotides, the CDR3 is TGTGCCAGCAGCTTCGGGACAGGGATGAACACTGAAGCTTTCTTT. The full variable domain, its missing parts supplied by reference TRBV7-6 and TRBJ1-1, is GAGVSQSPRYKVTKRGQDVALRCDPISGHVSLYWYRQALGQGPEFLTYFNYEAQQDKSGLPNDRFSAERPEGSISTLTIQRTEQRDSAMYRCASSFGTGMNTEAFFGQGTRLTVV.

This chain connects TRBV2 to TRBJ1-1; the match to TRBD1 covers 7 bases. The length of the CDR3 is 14 residues. V was pared by 4 bases and J by 1 base, with 3 bases of the junction left unmatched. Per the germline V gene, CDR1 is SNHLY and CDR2 is FYNNEI. The CDR3 region has the DNA TGTGCCAGCAGTGGGGACAGCGGGAACACTGAAGCTTTCTTT. It translates to CASSGDSGNTEAFF.

The rearrangement joins TRBV11-2 to TRBJ2-7; 8 bases agree with TRBD2. This CDR3 comprises 16 residues. Trimming at V came to 0 bases and at J to 2 bases, leaving 6 bases not matched to a gene. The germline V gene has CDR1 SGHAT and CDR2 FQNNGV. CDR3 region: CASSLDRVGRAYEQYF. DNA for the CDR3: TGTGCCAGCAGCTTAGATCGAGTCGGGAGGGCCTACGAGCAGTACTTC.

This chain links TRBV28 with TRBJ2-1; 9 bases are a match to TRBD2. Per germline, CDR1 MDHEN and CDR2 SYDVKM. There are 14 residues in the CDR3. J gave up 10 bases and V 5 bases, and 9 bases lay outside the gene matches. CDR3: CASSPPGLAREQFF. CDR3 nucleotide sequence: TGTGCCAGCAGTCCCCCGGGACTAGCTAGGGAGCAGTTCTTC.

This chain uses TRBV5-1 with TRBJ2-1; 13 bases are a match to TRBD2. CDR3 length: 17 residues. Germline assignment: CDR1 SGHRS and CDR2 YFSETQ. V was pared by 1 base and J by 6 bases, with 7 bases of the junction left unmatched. The CDR3 loop is CASSLTSGRAQSNEQFF. The DNA of the CDR3 is TGCGCCAGCAGCTTGACTAGCGGGAGGGCCCAGTCCAATGAGCAGTTCTTC.

This chain joins TRBV27 and TRBJ2-2; D ambiguous. The CDR3 has 15 amino acids. The V end lost 1 base, the J end lost 2 bases, and 8 bases lay between the germline ends. CDR1 and CDR2 (germline): MNHEY, SMNVEV (reference sequence). This CDR3 reads CASSLLGSNTGELFF. CDR3 DNA: TGTGCCAGCAGTTTATTGGGCAGTAACACCGGGGAGCTGTTTTTT.

This sequence joins TRBV3-1 and TRBJ2-1; D is unclear. This CDR3 is 16 amino acids long. Germline values: CDR1 LGHDT, CDR2 YNNKEL (reference sequence). V lost 0 bases and J 2 bases, leaving 11 bases between the germline ends. CDR3 sequence reads: CASSQDMSPAYNEQFF. The CDR3 DNA is TGTGCCAGCAGCCAAGATATGAGTCCCGCCTACAATGAGCAGTTCTTC.

The chain links TRBV4-1 to TRBJ1-2; 10 bases line up with TRBD1. The V and J ends lost 2 bases and 3 bases, in that order; junction bases with no gene match: 3. The germline CDR1 and CDR2 sequences are MGHRA and YSYEKL. This CDR3 is 15 amino acids long. Here the CDR3 DNA reads TGCGCCAGCAGCCAATCTGGGACAGGGGACTATGGCTACACCTTC. Translation: CASSQSGTGDYGYTF.